Following are 26 T cell receptor beta chains from one sample sequenced in a study of T cells after yellow fever vaccination. TCRdb re-called the 5' RACE reads with MiXCR, one entry per CDR3 protein. The sample includes hundreds of thousands of distinct CDR3 sequences, roughly a sixth of them seen just once. Source: PBMCs, taken 5 to 6 days after the first yellow fever vaccination. These receptor sequences come from a man aged 18 to 35 who received the YFV17D yellow fever vaccine.

The chain carries TRBV29-1 and TRBJ2-3, with TRBD1 identical over 7 bases. With 7 bases clipped from V and 4 bases from J, the junction kept 11 bases outside the gene matches. This CDR3 spans 14 amino acids. Per germline, CDR1 SQVTM and CDR2 ANQGSEA. This CDR3 reads CSARTGILPDTQYF. The CDR3 nucleotides are TGCAGCGCCAGGACAGGAATCTTGCCAGATACGCAGTATTTT.

This clonotype came up a few times. This chain joins TRBV7-8 and TRBJ2-2; D is possibly TRBD2 (5 bases). CDR1 and CDR2 (germline): SGHVS, FQNEAQ. The V end lost 9 bases, the J end lost 1 base, and 9 bases lay between the germline ends. CDR3 size: 13 residues. The CDR3 spells CARKGRNTGELFF. CDR3 in DNA: TGTGCCAGGAAAGGGAGGAACACCGGGGAGCTGTTTTTT.

V usage is TRBV5-1 and J usage is TRBJ2-3; perhaps TRBD1 as D (6 bases). The CDR3 contains 14 residues. Germline-derived CDR1 and CDR2 are SGHRS and YFSETQ. Deletions cut 4 bases from V and 1 base from J, with 10 bases between. This CDR3 reads CASSHRAGTDTQYF. The CDR3 DNA reads as TGCGCCAGCAGCCACAGGGCCGGCACAGATACGCAGTATTTT. Drawing the rest from reference TRBV5-1 and TRBJ2-3, the complete variable domain is KAGVTQTPRYLIKTRGQQVTLSCSPISGHRSVSWYQQTPGQGLQFLFEYFSETQRNKGNFPGRFSGRQFSNSRSEMNVSTLELGDSALYLCASSHRAGTDTQYFGPGTRLTVL.

The rearrangement links TRBV14 to TRBJ2-3; 7 nucleotides line up with TRBD2. Germline CDR1 and CDR2: SGHDN and FVKESK. The V gene end was trimmed by 1 base and the J gene end by 2 bases; junction bases not matched to a gene: 3. CDR3 length: 15 residues. This CDR3 reads CASSQVGGTTDTQYF. As DNA, the CDR3 is TGTGCCAGCAGCCAAGTCGGGGGGACCACAGATACGCAGTATTTT.

This clonotype was seen more than once but under ten times. The CDR3, as DNA: TGTGCCAGCAGCCCAGGTTTCTCCTACGAGCAGTACGTC. Translation: CASSPGFSYEQYV. The chain has TRBV5-6 and TRBJ2-7; D gene ambiguous. This CDR3 has 13 residues. The germline V gene has CDR1 SGHDT and CDR2 YYEEEE. Trimming removed 4 bases at V and 0 bases at J, with 8 bases between.

This clonotype was seen a handful of times. The gene calls are TRBV15 and TRBJ1-1, with 10 bases aligning to TRBD1. The CDR3 sequence is 15 residues long. CDR1 is LNHNV and CDR2 is YYDKDF in the germline V gene (reference sequence). Unmatched junction bases numbered 5, after V lost 3 bases and J lost 4 bases. CDR3 DNA sequence: TGTGCCACCAGCAGGGCTGGGACAGGGGCCACTGAAGCTTTCTTT. Protein product: CATSRAGTGATEAFF.

This clonotype was detected ten times or more. The gene calls are TRBV7-9 and TRBJ2-3; no clear D. CDR3 size: 12 residues. V was cut by 5 bases and J by 12 bases, with 15 bases left in between. Germline V gene lookup returns CDR1 SEHNR and CDR2 FQNEAQ (reference sequence). CDR3: CASSIPGPNQYF. The CDR3 DNA reads as TGTGCCAGCAGCATCCCCGGGCCCAACCAGTATTTT.

Only a few counts were recorded for this clonotype. This chain connects TRBV4-1 to TRBJ2-5, with a possible D match to TRBD1 (5 bases). In germline, CDR1 is MGHRA, CDR2 YSYEKL. The V and J ends lost 4 bases and 4 bases respectively, with 16 bases between them. The CDR3 has 15 amino acids. DNA for the CDR3: TGCGCCAGCAGCCCCTCCCCAGGGATAGGAGAGACCCAGTACTTC. This translates into CASSPSPGIGETQYF.

The sample holds a few counts of this clonotype. The chain is built from TRBV7-9 and TRBJ2-3; D is undetermined. Germline V CDR1 and CDR2: SEHNR, FQNEAQ (reference sequence). This CDR3 region has 13 residues. Between the trimmed V and J ends, which lost 5 bases and 4 bases, there was a span of 10 bases. The CDR3 region has the DNA TGTGCCAGCAGCCCCCATGGGGCAGATACGCAGTATTTT. Translating it yields CASSPHGADTQYF. The entire variable domain, with the rest obtained from reference TRBV7-9 and TRBJ2-3, is as follows: DTGVSQNPRHKITKRGQNVTFRCDPISEHNRLYWYRQTLGQGPEFLTYFQNEAQLEKSRLLSDRFSAERPKGSFSTLEIQRTEQGDSAMYLCASSPHGADTQYFGPGTRLTVL.

This clonotype has more than one count but fewer than ten. The CDR3 DNA is TGTGCCAGCAGCTTAGACAGGGAGGCGTCTTCGGGGGCCAACGTCCTGACTTTC. Protein sequence: CASSLDREASSGANVLTF. The chain couples TRBV7-3 to TRBJ2-6; TRBD1 might be the D (7 bases). The CDR3 extends over 18 amino acids. Germline assignment: CDR1 SGHTA and CDR2 FQGTGA. V lost 2 bases and J 4 bases, leaving 18 bases between the germline ends.

A few counts support this clonotype. The chain recombines TRBV4-3 with TRBJ2-1, with TRBD1 matching over 7 bases. CDR3 length: 16 amino acids. With V trimmed by 1 base and J by 0 bases, 3 bases remained unmatched. In germline, CDR1 is LGHNA, CDR2 YSLEER. CDR3 region: CASSQGRGSSYNEQFF. The CDR3 nucleotides are TGCGCCAGCAGCCAAGGCAGGGGGAGCTCCTACAATGAGCAGTTCTTC.

This clonotype appeared a few times. The V call is TRBV5-1, the J call TRBJ1-1; D is perhaps TRBD1 (5 bases). Deletions cut 2 bases from V and 8 bases from J, with 10 bases between. CDR1 is SGHRS, CDR2 YFSETQ, per germline. This CDR3 contains 12 residues. The CDR3 nucleotides are TGCGCCAGCAGCTTTCCGGGGACCGAAGCTTTCTTT. Protein product: CASSFPGTEAFF.

This clonotype turned up a few times. The rearrangement joins TRBV5-1 to TRBJ2-7; the match to TRBD1 covers 7 bases. Per the germline V gene, CDR1 is SGHRS and CDR2 is YFSETQ. With V trimmed by 0 bases and J by 6 bases, 3 bases remained unmatched. The CDR3 extends over 13 amino acids. CDR3 amino acids: CASSLAGQSEQYF. CDR3 coding DNA: TGCGCCAGCAGCTTGGCGGGACAGTCCGAGCAGTACTTC.

The chain uses TRBV6-2 or TRBV6-3 and TRBJ1-2; the D gene is possibly TRBD1 (5 bases). V lost 0 bases and J 4 bases, leaving 12 bases between the germline ends. The length of the CDR3 is 15 residues. Germline V gives CDR1 MNHEY, CDR2 SVGEGT. The chain's CDR3 is CASSYSKGPGYGYTF. The CDR3 DNA reads TGTGCCAGCAGTTACTCGAAGGGGCCGGGCTATGGCTACACCTTC.

V gene TRBV30 combines with J gene TRBJ2-2; D not certain. Per the germline V gene, CDR1 is GTSNPN and CDR2 is SVGIG (reference sequence). CDR3 size: 14 residues. V shed 3 bases and J shed 1 base, with 9 bases lying between them. The CDR3 is CAWSRSRNTGELFF. CDR3 DNA: TGTGCCTGGAGCCGATCCAGGAACACCGGGGAGCTGTTTTTT.

This clonotype has just one count. The CDR3 end shows no conserved phenylalanine or tryptophan, and so a read error is likely. The rearrangement uses TRBV16 and TRBJ2-1; no firm D call. V lost 1 base to trimming and J lost 11 bases, with 6 bases between them. This CDR3 region has 11 residues. Per germline, CDR1 KGHSY and CDR2 FQNENV. The CDR3 DNA sequence: TGTGCCAGCAGCCAATTTCAGCAGCAGTTCCTC. As protein: CASSQFQQQFL.

The rearrangement links TRBV7-2 to TRBJ2-1; tentative D call: TRBD2 (7 bases). From germline, CDR1 is SGHTA and CDR2 FQGNSA. V was clipped by 1 base and J by 4 bases, with 14 bases between them. CDR3 size: 16 residues. As DNA, the CDR3 is TGTGCCAGCAGCTTAGTCGGCGCGGGGGCTTACAATGAGCAGTTCTTC. It is translated as CASSLVGAGAYNEQFF.

This chain connects TRBV11-2 to TRBJ1-4, with D perhaps TRBD1 (5 bases). V was pared by 5 bases and J by 4 bases, with 14 bases between. This CDR3 has 15 amino acids. In germline, CDR1 is SGHAT, CDR2 FQNNGV. The CDR3 nucleotides are TGTGCCAGCAGCCCTCGGAGACAGTTTAATGAAAAACTGTTTTTT. Translation: CASSPRRQFNEKLFF.

This clonotype was seen a handful of times. V gene TRBV4-3 combines with J gene TRBJ1-5; tentative D call: TRBD1 (5 bases). Germline assignment: CDR1 LGHNA and CDR2 YSLEER. The CDR3 totals 13 residues. V shed 1 base and J shed 10 bases, with 11 bases lying between them. The DNA of the CDR3 is TGCGCCAGCAGCCAAGCCCGGGACGGACCCCAGCATTTT. It yields the protein CASSQARDGPQHF.

The genes are TRBV10-2 and TRBJ2-1; the match to TRBD1 covers 11 bases. The CDR3 consists of 14 residues. V shed 10 bases and J 6 bases; nucleotides not matched to a gene: 8. The germline CDR1 and CDR2 sequences are WSHSY and SAAADI. The CDR3 here is CAILTGTGGNEQFF. CDR3 sequence (DNA): TGCGCCATCCTGACCGGGACAGGGGGCAATGAGCAGTTCTTC.

This rearrangement joins TRBV27 to TRBJ2-3; a weak D match, TRBD2 (6 bases). Trimming removed 4 bases at V and 2 bases at J, with 13 bases between. The CDR3 covers 15 residues. CDR1 and CDR2 from the germline V gene are MNHEY and SMNVEV (reference sequence). The CDR3 nucleotides read TGTGCCAGCAGTTCGGAGGGTGCGAACACAGATACGCAGTATTTT. This encodes CASSSEGANTDTQYF.

This clonotype was found a few times. The chain is built from TRBV11-1 and TRBJ2-5; 11 bases are shared with TRBD2. The ends lost 1 base at V and 2 bases at J; junction bases unmatched: 9. The CDR3 is made up of 18 amino acids. CDR1 SGHAT and CDR2 FQDESV come from the germline V gene (reference sequence). This chain's CDR3 is CASSLGLAGGDFQETQYF. DNA for the CDR3: TGTGCCAGCAGCTTAGGGCTAGCGGGGGGCGATTTTCAAGAGACCCAGTACTTC.

The sample holds many counts of this clonotype. The V gene is TRBV7-2, the J gene TRBJ2-5, with 7 nucleotides matching TRBD1. This CDR3 has 14 amino acids. Germline assignment: CDR1 SGHTA and CDR2 FQGNSA. The trim removed 4 bases at V and 1 base at J, leaving 3 bases unmatched. The CDR3 DNA sequence: TGTGCCAGCAGCTCGACAGGGTCCCAAGAGACCCAGTACTTC. Translated, it gives CASSSTGSQETQYF. Using reference TRBV7-2 and TRBJ2-5 for the parts outside the CDR3, the full variable domain is GAGVSQSPSNKVTEKGKDVELRCDPISGHTALYWYRQSLGQGLEFLIYFQGNSAPDKSGLPSDRFSAERTGGSVSTLTIQRTQQEDSAVYLCASSSTGSQETQYFGPGTRLLVL.

This sequence joins TRBV12-3 or TRBV12-4 and TRBJ1-1; TRBD1 is a possible D gene (6 bases). The CDR3 has 13 residues. V lost 4 bases and J lost 8, with 14 bases in between. As DNA, the CDR3 is TGTGCCAGCAGTTCCCAGGGGATGGGCGAAGCTTTCTTT. Its translation is CASSSQGMGEAFF.

This rearrangement joins TRBV5-8 to TRBJ2-3, with D tentatively TRBD1 or TRBD2 (5 bases each). CDR1 and CDR2 (germline): SGHTS, YDEGEE. Trimming left V 2 bases short and J 6 bases short, with 10 bases between. The length of the CDR3 is 13 residues. The CDR3 DNA is TGTGCCAGCAGCTTTCCGTGGGGGGATACGCAGTATTTT. Its protein product is CASSFPWGDTQYF.

The DNA for the CDR3 is TGTGCCAGCAGACATTTGACAGGAAACACCATATATTTT. Encoded protein: CASRHLTGNTIYF. The V call is TRBV7-9, the J call TRBJ1-3; no clear D. Germline CDR1 SEHNR, CDR2 FQNEAQ (reference sequence). This CDR3 is 13 amino acids long. Between the trimmed V and J ends, which lost 6 bases and 4 bases, there was a span of 10 bases.